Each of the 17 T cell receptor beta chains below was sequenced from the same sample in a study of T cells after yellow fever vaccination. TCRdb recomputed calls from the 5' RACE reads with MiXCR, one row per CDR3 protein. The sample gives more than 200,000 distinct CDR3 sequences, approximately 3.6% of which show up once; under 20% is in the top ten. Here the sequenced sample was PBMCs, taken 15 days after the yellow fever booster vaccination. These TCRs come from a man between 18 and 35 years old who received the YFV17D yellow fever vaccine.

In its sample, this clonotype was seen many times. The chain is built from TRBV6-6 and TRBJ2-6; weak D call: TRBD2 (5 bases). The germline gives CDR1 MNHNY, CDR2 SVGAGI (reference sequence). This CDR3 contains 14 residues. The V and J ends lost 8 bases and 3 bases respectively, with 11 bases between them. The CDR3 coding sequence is TGTGCCAGCCGGGGAGCGGTTGGGGCCAACGTCCTGACTTTC. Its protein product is CASRGAVGANVLTF.

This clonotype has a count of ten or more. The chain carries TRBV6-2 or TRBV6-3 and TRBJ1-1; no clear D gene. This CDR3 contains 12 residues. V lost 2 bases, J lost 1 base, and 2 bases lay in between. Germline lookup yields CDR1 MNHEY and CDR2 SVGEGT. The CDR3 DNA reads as TGTGCCAGCAGTTACGAGAACACTGAAGCTTTCTTT. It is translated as CASSYENTEAFF.

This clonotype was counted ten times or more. The CDR3 DNA reads TGCAGCGTTGGGACAGCGAACACCGGGGAGCTGTTTTTT. Translated: CSVGTANTGELFF. The rearrangement uses TRBV29-1 and TRBJ2-2; tentatively, D is TRBD1 (6 bases). The CDR3 consists of 13 residues. The ends were cut back, 4 bases at V and 0 bases at J, with 6 bases in the middle. Germline loops: CDR1 SQVTM, CDR2 ANQGSEA.

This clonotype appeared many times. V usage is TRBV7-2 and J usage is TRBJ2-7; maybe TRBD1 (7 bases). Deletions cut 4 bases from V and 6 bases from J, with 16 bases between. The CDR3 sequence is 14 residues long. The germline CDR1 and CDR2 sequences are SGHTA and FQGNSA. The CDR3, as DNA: TGTGCCAGCAGCTCCCCCAGGGGGGACGCCGAGCAGTACGTC. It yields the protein CASSSPRGDAEQYV.

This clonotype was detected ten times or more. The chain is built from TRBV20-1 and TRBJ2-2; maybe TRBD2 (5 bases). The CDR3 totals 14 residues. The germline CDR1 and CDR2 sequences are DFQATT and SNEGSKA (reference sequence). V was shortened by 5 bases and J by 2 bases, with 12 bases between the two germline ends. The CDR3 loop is CSAPIPSNTGELFF. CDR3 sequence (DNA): TGCAGTGCTCCCATACCTAGCAACACCGGGGAGCTGTTTTTT.

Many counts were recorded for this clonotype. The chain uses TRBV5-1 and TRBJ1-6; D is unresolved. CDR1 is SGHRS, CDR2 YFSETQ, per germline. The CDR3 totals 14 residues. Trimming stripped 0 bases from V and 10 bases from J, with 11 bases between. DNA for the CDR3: TGCGCCAGCAGCTTGGAACAGCCCGGATCACCCCTCCACTTT. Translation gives CASSLEQPGSPLHF.

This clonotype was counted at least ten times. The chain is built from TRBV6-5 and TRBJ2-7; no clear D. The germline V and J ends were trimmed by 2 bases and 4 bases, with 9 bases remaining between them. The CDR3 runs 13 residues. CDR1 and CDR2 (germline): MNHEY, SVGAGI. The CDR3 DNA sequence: TGTGCCAGCAGTTACGGAGCCGCGTACGAGCAGTACTTC. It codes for CASSYGAAYEQYF.

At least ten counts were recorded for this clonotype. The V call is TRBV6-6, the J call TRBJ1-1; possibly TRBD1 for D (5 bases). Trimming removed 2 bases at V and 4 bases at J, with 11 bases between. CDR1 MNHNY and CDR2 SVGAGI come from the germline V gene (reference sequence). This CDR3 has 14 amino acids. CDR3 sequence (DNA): TGTGCCAGCAGTTACCCCCAGAGGGGCACTGAAGCTTTCTTT. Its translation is CASSYPQRGTEAFF.

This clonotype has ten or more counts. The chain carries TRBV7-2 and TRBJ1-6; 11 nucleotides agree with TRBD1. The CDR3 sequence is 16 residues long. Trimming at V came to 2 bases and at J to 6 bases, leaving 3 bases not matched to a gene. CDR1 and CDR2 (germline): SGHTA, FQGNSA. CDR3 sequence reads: CASSLNGQGANSPLHF. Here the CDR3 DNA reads TGTGCCAGCAGCTTAAATGGACAGGGGGCTAATTCACCCCTCCACTTT.

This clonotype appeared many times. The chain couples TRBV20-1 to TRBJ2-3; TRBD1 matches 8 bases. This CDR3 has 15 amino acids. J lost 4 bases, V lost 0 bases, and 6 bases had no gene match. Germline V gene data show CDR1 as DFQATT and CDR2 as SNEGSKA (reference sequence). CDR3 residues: CSARDPSTGADTQYF. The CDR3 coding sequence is TGCAGTGCTAGAGATCCTTCGACAGGGGCAGATACGCAGTATTTT.

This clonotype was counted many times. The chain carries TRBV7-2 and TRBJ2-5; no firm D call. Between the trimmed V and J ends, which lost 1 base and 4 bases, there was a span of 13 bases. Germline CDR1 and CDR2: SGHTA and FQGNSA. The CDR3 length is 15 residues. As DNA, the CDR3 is TGTGCCAGCAGCTTAGGAGGCCTATTGTTAGAGACCCAGTACTTC. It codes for CASSLGGLLLETQYF. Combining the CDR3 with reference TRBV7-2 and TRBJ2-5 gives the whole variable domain GAGVSQSPSNKVTEKGKDVELRCDPISGHTALYWYRQSLGQGLEFLIYFQGNSAPDKSGLPSDRFSAERTGGSVSTLTIQRTQQEDSAVYLCASSLGGLLLETQYFGPGTRLLVL.

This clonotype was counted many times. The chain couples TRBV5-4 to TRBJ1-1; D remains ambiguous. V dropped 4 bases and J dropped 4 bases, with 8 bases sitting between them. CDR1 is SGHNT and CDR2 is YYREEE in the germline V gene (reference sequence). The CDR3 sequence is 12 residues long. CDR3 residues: CASSDSGTEAFF. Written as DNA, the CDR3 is TGTGCCAGCAGCGACTCGGGCACTGAAGCTTTCTTT.

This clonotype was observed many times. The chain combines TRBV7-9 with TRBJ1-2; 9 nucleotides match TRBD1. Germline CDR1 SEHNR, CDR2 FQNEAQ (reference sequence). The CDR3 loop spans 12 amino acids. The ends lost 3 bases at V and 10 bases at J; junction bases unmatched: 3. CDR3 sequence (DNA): TGTGCCAGCAGCTTGGGACAGGGCGACTACACCTTC. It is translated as CASSLGQGDYTF. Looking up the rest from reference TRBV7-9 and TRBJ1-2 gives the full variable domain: DTGVSQNPRHKITKRGQNVTFRCDPISEHNRLYWYRQTLGQGPEFLTYFQNEAQLEKSRLLSDRFSAERPKGSFSTLEIQRTEQGDSAMYLCASSLGQGDYTFGSGTRLTVV.

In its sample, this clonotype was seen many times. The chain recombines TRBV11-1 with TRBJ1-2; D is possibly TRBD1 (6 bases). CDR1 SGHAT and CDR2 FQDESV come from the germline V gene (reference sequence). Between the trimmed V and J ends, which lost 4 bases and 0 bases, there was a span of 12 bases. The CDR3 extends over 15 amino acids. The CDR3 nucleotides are TGTGCCAGCAGCTCCCTCAGGGACACTAACTATGGCTACACCTTC. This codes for CASSSLRDTNYGYTF.

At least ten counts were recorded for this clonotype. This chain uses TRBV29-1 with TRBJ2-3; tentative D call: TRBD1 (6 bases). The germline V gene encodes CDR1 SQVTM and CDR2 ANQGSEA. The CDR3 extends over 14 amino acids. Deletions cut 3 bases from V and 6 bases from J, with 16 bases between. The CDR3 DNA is TGCAGCGTTGATGATGGGGGCTGGGCGGATACGCAGTATTTT. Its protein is CSVDDGGWADTQYF.

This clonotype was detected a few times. The CDR3 DNA reads as TGTGCCAGCAGTCCCGAGGACAGGGAACAAGAGACCCAGTACTTC. Translating gives CASSPEDREQETQYF. This chain links TRBV12-3 or TRBV12-4 with TRBJ2-5; 8 bases agree with TRBD1. This CDR3 contains 15 residues. The V segment lost 5 bases and the J segment 2 bases; nucleotides outside the gene matches: 7.

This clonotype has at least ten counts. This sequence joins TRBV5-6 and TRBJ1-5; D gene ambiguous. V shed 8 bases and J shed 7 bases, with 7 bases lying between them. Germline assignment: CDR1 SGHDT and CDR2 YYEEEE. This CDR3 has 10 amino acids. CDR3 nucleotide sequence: TGTGCCAGGTCCAGCCAGCCCCAGCATTTT. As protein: CARSSQPQHF.